This entry is about one TCR beta chain. Its antigen remains unknown. Sequencing was performed with immunoSEQ multiplex PCR; in TCRdb, only in-frame clones are kept and a portion is missing. In the table there are over 35,000 clones, 89% of which are singletons. This sample is drawn from a study of OX40 agonist ivuxolimab in advanced cancers. At the level of the study: Of mixed ages from about 23 to 90 and averaging about 56 years, the group was about 80% male.

Findings and limits, study-wide: The CD4+ and CD8+ T cells in the blood had expanded clonally by week 6 at 0.1 to 3.0 mg/kg. Undetermined was the antigen specificity of the expanded peripheral T cells.

The CDR3 contains 15 residues. V was clipped by 10 bases and J by 1 base; unmatched bases: 9. Looked up from germline, CDR1 is LNHDA and CDR2 is SQIVND (reference sequence). Here the sequenced sample was CD4+ or CD8+ T cells sorted from blood, taken in a trial of the OX40 agonist ivuxolimab. This TCR derives from an adult with an advanced solid tumor such as melanoma, head and neck, liver or kidney cancer. The gene calls are TRBV19 and TRBJ1-1; 10 bases agree with TRBD1. Here the CDR3 reads CAIRRDRGPNTEAFF. DNA for the CDR3: TGTGCCATCCGTCGGGACAGGGGACCGAACACTGAAGCTTTCTTT.